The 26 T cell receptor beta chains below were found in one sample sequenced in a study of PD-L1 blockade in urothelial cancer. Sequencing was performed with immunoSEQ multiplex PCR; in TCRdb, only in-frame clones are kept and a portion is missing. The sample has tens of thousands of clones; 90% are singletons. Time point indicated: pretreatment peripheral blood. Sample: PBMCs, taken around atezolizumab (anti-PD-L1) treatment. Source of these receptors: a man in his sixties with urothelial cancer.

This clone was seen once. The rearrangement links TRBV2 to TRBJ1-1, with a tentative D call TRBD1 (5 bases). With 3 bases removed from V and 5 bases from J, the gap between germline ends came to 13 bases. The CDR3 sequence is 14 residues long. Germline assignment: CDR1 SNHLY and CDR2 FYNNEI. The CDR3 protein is CASSEGGRGTEAFF. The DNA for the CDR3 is TGTGCCAGCAGTGAGGGGGGTCGGGGGACTGAAGCTTTCTTT.

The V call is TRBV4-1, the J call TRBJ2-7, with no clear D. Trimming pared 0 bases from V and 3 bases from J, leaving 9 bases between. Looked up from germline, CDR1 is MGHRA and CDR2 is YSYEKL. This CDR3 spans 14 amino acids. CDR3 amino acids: CASSQEPTDYEQYF. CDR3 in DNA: TGCGCCAGCAGCCAAGAACCTACCGACTACGAGCAGTACTTC.

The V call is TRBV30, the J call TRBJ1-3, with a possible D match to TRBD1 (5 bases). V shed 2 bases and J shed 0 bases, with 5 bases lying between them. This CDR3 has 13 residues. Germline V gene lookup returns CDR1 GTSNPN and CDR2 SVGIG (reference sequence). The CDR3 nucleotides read TGTGCCTGGAGTCAGGGCTCTGGAAACACCATATATTTT. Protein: CAWSQGSGNTIYF.

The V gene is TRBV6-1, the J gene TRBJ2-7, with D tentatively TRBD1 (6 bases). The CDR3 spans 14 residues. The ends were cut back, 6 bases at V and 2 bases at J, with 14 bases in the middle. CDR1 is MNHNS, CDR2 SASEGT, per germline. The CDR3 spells CASRGPGTTYEQYF. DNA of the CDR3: TGTGCCAGCAGGGGTCCAGGGACAACCTACGAGCAGTACTTC.

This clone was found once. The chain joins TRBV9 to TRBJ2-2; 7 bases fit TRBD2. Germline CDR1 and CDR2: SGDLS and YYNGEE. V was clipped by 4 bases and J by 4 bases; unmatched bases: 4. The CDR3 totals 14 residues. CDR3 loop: CASSRLAGTGELFF. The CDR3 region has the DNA TGTGCCAGCAGCCGACTAGCCGGCACCGGGGAGCTGTTTTTT.

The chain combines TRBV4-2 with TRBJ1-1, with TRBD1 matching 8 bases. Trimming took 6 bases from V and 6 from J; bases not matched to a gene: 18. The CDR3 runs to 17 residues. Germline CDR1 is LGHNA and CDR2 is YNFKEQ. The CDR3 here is CASSPRKQGVLGSEAFF. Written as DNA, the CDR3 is TGTGCCAGCAGTCCTCGGAAACAGGGGGTCCTAGGGTCTGAAGCTTTCTTT.

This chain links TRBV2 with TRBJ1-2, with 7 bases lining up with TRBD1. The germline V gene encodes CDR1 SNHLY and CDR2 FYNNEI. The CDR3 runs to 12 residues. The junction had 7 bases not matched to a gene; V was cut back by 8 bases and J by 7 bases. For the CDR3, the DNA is TGTGCCAGCCACGACAGGGACGCTGGCTACACCTTC. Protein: CASHDRDAGYTF.

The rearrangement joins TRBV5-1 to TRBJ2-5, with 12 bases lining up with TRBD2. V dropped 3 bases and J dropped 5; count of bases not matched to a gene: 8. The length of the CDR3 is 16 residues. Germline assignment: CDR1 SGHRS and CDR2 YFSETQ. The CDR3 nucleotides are TGCGCCAGCAGCTCTGGGACTAGCGGGTCGGATGAGACCCAGTACTTC. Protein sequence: CASSSGTSGSDETQYF. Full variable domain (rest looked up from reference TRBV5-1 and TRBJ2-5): KAGVTQTPRYLIKTRGQQVTLSCSPISGHRSVSWYQQTPGQGLQFLFEYFSETQRNKGNFPGRFSGRQFSNSRSEMNVSTLELGDSALYLCASSSGTSGSDETQYFGPGTRLLVL.

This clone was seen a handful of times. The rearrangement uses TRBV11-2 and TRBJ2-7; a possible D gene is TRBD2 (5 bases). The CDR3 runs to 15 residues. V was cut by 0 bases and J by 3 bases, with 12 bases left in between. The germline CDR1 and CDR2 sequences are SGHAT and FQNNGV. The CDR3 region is CASSLDPGLYYEQYF. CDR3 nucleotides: TGTGCCAGCAGCTTAGATCCTGGACTTTACTACGAGCAGTACTTC.

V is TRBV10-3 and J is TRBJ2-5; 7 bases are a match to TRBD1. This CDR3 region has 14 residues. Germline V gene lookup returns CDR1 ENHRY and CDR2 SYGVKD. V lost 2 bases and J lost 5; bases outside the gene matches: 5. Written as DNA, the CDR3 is TGTGCCATCAGTGAGGCAGACAGGGAGGAGACCCAGTACTTC. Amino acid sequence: CAISEADREETQYF.

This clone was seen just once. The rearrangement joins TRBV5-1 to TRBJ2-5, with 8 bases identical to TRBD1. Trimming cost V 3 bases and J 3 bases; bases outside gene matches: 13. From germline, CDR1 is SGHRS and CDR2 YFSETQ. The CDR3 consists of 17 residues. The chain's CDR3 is CASSSLLRQGTKETQYF. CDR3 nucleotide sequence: TGCGCCAGCAGCTCACTCTTAAGACAGGGGACAAAAGAGACCCAGTACTTC.

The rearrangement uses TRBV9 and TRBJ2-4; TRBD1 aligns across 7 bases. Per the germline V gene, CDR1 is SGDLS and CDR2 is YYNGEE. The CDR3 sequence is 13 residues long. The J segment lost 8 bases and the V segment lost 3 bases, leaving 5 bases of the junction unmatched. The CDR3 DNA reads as TGTGCCAGCAGCGGCCGACAGGGCCACATTCAGTACTTC. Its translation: CASSGRQGHIQYF.

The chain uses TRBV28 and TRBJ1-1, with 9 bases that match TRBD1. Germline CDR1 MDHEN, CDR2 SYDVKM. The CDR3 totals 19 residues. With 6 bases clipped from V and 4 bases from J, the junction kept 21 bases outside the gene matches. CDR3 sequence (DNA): TGTGCCAGCAGATCAAGACCCGACAGGGGGTATGGAATGGTCACTGAAGCTTTCTTT. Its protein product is CASRSRPDRGYGMVTEAFF. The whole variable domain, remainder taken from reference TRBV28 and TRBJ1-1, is DVKVTQSSRYLVKRTGEKVFLECVQDMDHENMFWYRQDPGLGLRLIYFSYDVKMKEKGDIPEGYSVSREKKERFSLILESASTNQTSMYLCASRSRPDRGYGMVTEAFFGQGTRLTVV.

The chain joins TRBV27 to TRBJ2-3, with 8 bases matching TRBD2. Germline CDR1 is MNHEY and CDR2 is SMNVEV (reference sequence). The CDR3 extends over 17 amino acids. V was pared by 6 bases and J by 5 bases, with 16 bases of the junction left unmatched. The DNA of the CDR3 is TGTGCCAGCAGAAACCTACAGCGGGAGATATTTGTAGATACGCAGTATTTT. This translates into CASRNLQREIFVDTQYF.

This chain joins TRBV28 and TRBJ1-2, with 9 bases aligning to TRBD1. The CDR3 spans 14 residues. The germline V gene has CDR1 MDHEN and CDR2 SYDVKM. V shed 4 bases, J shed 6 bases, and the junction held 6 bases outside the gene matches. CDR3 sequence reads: CASSSTGTGNGYTF. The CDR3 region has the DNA TGTGCCAGCAGTTCAACCGGGACAGGGAATGGCTACACCTTC.

CDR3 amino acids: CASSFTATNEKLFF. CDR3 sequence (DNA): TGTGCCAGCAGCTTTACTGCAACTAATGAAAAACTGTTTTTT. The chain joins TRBV28 to TRBJ1-4, with D unresolved. The CDR3 runs 14 residues. V was cut by 6 bases and J by 0 bases, with 8 bases left in between. CDR1 and CDR2 (germline): MDHEN, SYDVKM.

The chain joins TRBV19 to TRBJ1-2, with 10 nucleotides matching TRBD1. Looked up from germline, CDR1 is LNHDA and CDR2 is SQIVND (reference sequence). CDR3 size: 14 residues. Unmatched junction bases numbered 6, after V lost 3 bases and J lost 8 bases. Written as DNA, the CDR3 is TGTGCCAGTAGTATCCGGGACAGGGGTGACGGCTACACCTTC. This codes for CASSIRDRGDGYTF.

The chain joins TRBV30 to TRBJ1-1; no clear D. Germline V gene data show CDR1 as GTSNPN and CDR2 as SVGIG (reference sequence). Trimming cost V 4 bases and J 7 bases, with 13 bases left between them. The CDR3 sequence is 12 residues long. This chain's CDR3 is CAWTPSLGEAFF. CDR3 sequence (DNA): TGTGCCTGGACTCCCTCGCTCGGTGAAGCTTTCTTT.

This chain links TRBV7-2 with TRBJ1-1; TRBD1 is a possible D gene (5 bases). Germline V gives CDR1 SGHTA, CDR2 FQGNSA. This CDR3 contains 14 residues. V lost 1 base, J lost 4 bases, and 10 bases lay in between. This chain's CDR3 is CASSLVSGGTEAFF. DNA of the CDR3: TGTGCCAGCAGCTTAGTCTCGGGGGGCACTGAAGCTTTCTTT.

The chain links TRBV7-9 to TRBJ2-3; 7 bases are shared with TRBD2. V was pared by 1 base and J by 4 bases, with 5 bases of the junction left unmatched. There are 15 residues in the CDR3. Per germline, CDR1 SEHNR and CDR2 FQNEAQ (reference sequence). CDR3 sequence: CASSLDGGGADTQYF. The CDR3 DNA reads TGTGCCAGCAGCTTAGATGGGGGAGGGGCAGATACGCAGTATTTT. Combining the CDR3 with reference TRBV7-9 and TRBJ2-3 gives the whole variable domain DTGVSQNPRHKITKRGQNVTFRCDPISEHNRLYWYRQTLGQGPEFLTYFQNEAQLEKSRLLSDRFSAERPKGSFSTLEIQRTEQGDSAMYLCASSLDGGGADTQYFGPGTRLTVL.

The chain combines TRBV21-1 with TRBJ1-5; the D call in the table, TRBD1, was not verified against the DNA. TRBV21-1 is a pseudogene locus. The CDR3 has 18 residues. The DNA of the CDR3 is TGTGCCAGCACCCGGGGTGGGGGCCCCCCGTATCGCAATCAGCCCCAGCATTTT. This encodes CASTRGGGPPYRNQPQHF.

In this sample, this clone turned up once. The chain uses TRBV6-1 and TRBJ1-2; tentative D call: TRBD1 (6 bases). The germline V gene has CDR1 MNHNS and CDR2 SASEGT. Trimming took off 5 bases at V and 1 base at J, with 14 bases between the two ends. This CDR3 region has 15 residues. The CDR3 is CASSTQGTLNYGYTF. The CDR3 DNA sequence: TGTGCCAGCAGTACCCAGGGGACGCTTAACTATGGCTACACCTTC.

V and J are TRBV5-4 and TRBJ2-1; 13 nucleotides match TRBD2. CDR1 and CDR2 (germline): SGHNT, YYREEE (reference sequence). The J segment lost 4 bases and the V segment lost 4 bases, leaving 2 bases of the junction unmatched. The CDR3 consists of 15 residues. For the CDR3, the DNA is TGTGCCAGCAGCGGGGGACTAGCGGGATACAATGAGCAGTTCTTC. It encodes CASSGGLAGYNEQFF.

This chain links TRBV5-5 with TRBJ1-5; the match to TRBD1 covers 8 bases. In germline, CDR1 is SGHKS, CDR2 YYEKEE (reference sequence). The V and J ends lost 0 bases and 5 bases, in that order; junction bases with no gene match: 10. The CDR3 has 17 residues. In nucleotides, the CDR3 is TGTGCCAGCAGCTTGGGGGCGGGGCAGGGGGCAGATCAGCCCCAGCATTTT. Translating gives CASSLGAGQGADQPQHF.

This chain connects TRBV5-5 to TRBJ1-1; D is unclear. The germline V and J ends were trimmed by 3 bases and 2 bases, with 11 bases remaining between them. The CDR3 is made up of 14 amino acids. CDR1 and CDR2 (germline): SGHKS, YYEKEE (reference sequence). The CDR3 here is CASSYPGTNTEAFF. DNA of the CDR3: TGTGCCAGCAGCTATCCGGGAACAAACACTGAAGCTTTCTTT.

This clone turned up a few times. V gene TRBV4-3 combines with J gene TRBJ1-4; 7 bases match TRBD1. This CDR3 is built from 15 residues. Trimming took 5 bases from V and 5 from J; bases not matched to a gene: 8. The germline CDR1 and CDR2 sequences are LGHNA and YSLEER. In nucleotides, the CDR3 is TGCGCCAGCAGCGAGACAGGGCCTGCCAATGAAAAACTGTTTTTT. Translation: CASSETGPANEKLFF.